This TCR beta chain was found in a study of shared clonotypes between healthy human individuals. Looked up from germline, CDR1 is SNHLY and CDR2 is FYNNEI. Trimming cost V 5 bases and J 6 bases, with 13 bases left between them. The CDR3 length is 13 residues. Splitting of CD4+ cells produced CD45RA+ naive and CD45RA-negative memory subsets. It was across several immunoSEQ plates that each subset's genomic DNA was evenly split. Authors' processing steps: ImmunoSEQ only sent back junction sequences with no quality scores, so filtering was done differently. This table comes from immunoSEQ multiplex PCR, and its TCRdb copy is limited to in-frame clones, with some not included. V, J and clone size reflect that table, while D and trimming were determined from the DNA. Of over a million clones in the sample, approximately 80% are singletons; the top ten hold 0.5% to 0.65%.

The sequence came from a young man in good health. Some clones in this sample may be carry-over from other donors' samples. Sequencing input: memory CD4+ T cells from PBMCs. Specified subset: CD45RA-negative fraction. The chain is built from TRBV2 and TRBJ1-2, with D perhaps TRBD1 (6 bases). CDR3: CASSPQGRDGYTF. The CDR3 bases are TGTGCCAGCAGTCCCCAGGGGAGGGATGGCTACACCTTC. Variable domain in full (rest from reference TRBV2 and TRBJ1-2): EPEVTQTPSHQVTQMGQEVILRCVPISNHLYFYWYRQILGQKVEFLVSFYNNEISEKSEIFDDQFSVERPDGSNFTLKIRSTKLEDSAMYFCASSPQGRDGYTFGSGTRLTVV.